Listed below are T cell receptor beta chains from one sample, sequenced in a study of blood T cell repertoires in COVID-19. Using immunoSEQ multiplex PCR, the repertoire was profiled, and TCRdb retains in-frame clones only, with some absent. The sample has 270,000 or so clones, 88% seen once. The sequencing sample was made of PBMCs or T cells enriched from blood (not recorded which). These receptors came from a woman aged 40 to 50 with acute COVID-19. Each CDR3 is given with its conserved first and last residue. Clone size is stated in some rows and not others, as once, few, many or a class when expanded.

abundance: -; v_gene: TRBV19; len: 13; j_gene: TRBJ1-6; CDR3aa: CASTGQANSPLHF
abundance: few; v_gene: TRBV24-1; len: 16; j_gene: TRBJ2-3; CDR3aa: CATSEPSGRDTDTQYF
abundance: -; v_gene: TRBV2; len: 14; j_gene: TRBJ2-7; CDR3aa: CASSEASRVNEQYF
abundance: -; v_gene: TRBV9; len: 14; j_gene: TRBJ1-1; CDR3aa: CASSQGGLNTEAFF
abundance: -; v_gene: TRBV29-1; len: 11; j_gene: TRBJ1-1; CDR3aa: CSGRVNTEAFF
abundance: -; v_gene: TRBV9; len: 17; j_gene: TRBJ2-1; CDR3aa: CASSVEGDGSSYNEQFF
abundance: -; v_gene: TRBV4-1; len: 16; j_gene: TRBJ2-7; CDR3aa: CASSHSVAAVSYEQYF
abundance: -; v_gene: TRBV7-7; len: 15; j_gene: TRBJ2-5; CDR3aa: CASSLGGTRQETQYF
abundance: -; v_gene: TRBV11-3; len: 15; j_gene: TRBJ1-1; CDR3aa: CASSPQTGFGTEAFF
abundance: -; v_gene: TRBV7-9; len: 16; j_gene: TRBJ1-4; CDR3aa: CASSLGRSLAGEKLFF
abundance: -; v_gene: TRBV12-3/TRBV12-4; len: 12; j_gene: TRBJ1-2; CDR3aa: CASSLQGNGYTF
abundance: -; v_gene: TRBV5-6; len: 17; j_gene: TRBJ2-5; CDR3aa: CASSFLGGSSRMETQYF
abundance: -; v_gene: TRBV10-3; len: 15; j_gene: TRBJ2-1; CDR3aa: CAISATSGRANEQFF
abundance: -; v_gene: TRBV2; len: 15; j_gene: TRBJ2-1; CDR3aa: CASSARTSGSREQFF
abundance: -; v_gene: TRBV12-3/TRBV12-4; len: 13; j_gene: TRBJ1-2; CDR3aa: CASKPDRGDGYTF
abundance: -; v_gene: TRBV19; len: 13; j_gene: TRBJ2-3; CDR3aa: CASRVGGTDTQYF
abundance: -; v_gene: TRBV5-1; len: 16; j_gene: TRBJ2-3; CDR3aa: CASSIGTGERADTQYF
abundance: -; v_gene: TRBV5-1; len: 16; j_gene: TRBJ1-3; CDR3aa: CASSLEGVSTGNTIYF
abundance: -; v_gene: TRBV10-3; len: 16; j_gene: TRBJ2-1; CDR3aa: CAISDNSGARYNEQFF
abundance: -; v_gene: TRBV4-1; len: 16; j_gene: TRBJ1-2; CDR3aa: CASSQEPHLGQVGYTF
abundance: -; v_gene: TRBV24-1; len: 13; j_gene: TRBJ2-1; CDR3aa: CATNISGNNEQFF
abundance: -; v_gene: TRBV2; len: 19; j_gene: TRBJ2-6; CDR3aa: CASSGPGQGETSGANVLTF
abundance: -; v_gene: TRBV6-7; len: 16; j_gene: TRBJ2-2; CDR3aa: CASVTGGWANTGELFF
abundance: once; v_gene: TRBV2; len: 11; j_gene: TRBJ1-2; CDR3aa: CASRGADGYTF
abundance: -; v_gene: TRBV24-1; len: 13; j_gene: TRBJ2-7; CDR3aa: CATSDRDREEQYF
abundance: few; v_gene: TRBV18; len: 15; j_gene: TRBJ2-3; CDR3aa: CASSPLAGSTDTQYF
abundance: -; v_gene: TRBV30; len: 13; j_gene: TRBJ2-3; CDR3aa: CAWDRGSTDTQYF
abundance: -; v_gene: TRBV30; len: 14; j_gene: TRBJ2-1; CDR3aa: CAWSVVASLYEQFF
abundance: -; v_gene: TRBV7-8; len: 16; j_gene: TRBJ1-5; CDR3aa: CASSLLQGYSNQPQHF
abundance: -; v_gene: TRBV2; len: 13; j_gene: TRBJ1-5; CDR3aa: CASSGQSNQPQHF
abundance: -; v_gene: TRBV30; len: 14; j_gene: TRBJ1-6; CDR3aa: CAWTVHRINSPLHF
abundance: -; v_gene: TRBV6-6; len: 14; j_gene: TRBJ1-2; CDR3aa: CASSQNRDRNGYTF
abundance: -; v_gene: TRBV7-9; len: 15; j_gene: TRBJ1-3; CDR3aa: CASTPETDPGNTIYF
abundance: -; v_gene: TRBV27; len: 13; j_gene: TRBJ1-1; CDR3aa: CASSLTGNTEAFF
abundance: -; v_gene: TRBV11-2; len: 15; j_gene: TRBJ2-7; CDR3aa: CASSFPGTGWRGWYF
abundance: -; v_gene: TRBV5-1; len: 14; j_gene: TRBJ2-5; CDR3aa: CASSLQTSKETQYF
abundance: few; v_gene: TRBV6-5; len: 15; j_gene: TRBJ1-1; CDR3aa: CASSTSQGVRTEAFF
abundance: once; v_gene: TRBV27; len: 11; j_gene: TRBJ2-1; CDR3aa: CASWRYNEQFF
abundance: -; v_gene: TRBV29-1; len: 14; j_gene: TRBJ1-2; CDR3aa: CSVDDGGRVYGYTF
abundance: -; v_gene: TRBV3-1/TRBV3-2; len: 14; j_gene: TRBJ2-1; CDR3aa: CASSQEDRGTEQFF
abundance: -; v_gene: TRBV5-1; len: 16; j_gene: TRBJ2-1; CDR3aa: CASSLAFRELYNEQFF
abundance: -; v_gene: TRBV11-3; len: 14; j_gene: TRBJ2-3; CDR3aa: CARLDRASTDTQYF
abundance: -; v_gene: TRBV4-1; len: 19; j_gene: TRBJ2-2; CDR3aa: CASSLSRGGPTGNTGELFF
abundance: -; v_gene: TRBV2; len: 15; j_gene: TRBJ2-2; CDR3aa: CASSPPGGYRGELFF
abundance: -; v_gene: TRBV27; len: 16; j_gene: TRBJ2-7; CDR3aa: CASSLFGQGRSYEQYF
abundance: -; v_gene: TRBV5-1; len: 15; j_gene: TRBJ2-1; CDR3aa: CASSPRDSSYNEQFF
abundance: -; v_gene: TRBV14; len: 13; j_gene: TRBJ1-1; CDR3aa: CASSLTRRGEAFF
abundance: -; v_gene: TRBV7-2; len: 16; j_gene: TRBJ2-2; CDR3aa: CASSFVPPGSGGELFF
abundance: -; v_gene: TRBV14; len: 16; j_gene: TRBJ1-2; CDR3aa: CASTARVGLLNYGYTF
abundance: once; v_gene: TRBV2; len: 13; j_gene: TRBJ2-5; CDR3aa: CASNDDSKETQYF
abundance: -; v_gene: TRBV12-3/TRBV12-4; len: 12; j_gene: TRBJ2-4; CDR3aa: CASILGPGDQYF
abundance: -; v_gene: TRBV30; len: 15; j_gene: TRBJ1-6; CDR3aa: CAWKTGGSDNSPLHF
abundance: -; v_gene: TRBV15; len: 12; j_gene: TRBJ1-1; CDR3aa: CATSRYSTEAFF
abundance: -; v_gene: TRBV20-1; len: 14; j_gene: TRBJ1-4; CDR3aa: CSASKAGGSEKLFF